This is a list of T cell receptor beta chains from one sample in a study of OX40 agonist ivuxolimab in advanced cancers. The protocol was immunoSEQ multiplex PCR, while the TCRdb copy is restricted to in-frame clones and leaves out a portion. The data show some 50,000 clones, with 87% seen just once and around 1.7% held by the top ten. Sequences were derived from CD4+ or CD8+ T cells sorted from blood, sampled in a trial of the OX40 agonist ivuxolimab. The receptor source for this set is an adult with an advanced solid tumor such as melanoma, head and neck, liver or kidney cancer. The CDR3 runs from the conserved cysteine through the conserved F or W. The D gene is left open where the match is weak. Not every row has a clone size; where given, it reads once, few, many or a size class.

size,D,J,V,CDR3,DNA
-,-,TRBJ2-3,TRBV7-9,CASSLVRDTDTQYF,TGTGCCAGCAGCTTAGTGAGGGACACAGATACGCAGTATTTT
-,-,TRBJ1-4,TRBV27,CASSFRPSPGEKLFF,TGTGCCAGCAGTTTCCGGCCATCACCTGGTGAAAAACTGTTTTTT
-,-,TRBJ1-1,TRBV6-1,CASSEVWGPSFF,TGTGCCAGCAGTGAAGTGTGGGGACCTAGTTTCTTT
-,-,TRBJ1-1,TRBV5-4,CASSWQGSKNTEAFF,TGTGCCAGCAGCTGGCAGGGGTCGAAGAACACTGAAGCTTTCTTT
few,-,TRBJ1-6,TRBV7-6,CASSLAGQGGSPLHF,TGTGCCAGCAGCTTAGCAGGGCAGGGTGGTTCACCCCTCCACTTT
-,-,TRBJ2-1,TRBV2,CASSERLGGVSYNEQFF,TGTGCCAGCAGTGAAAGGCTTGGGGGAGTCTCCTACAATGAGCAGTTCTTC
-,TRBD1,TRBJ1-1,TRBV5-1,CTSSFGQGGVNTEAFF,TGCACCAGCAGCTTCGGACAGGGTGGGGTGAACACTGAAGCTTTCTTT
-,-,TRBJ1-2,TRBV6-4,CASSGRLAGANYGYTF,TGTGCCAGCAGTGGGCGGTTGGCAGGAGCTAACTATGGCTACACCTTC
-,-,TRBJ2-4,TRBV28,CASSLGGAGGAKNIQYF,TGTGCCAGCAGTTTAGGGGGGGCAGGTGGGGCCAAAAACATTCAGTACTTC
-,-,TRBJ1-5,TRBV4-1,CASSQDEGQPQHF,TGCGCCAGCAGCCAAGATGAGGGACAGCCCCAGCATTTT
-,-,TRBJ1-6,TRBV5-1,CASSLEGAYNSPLHF,TGCGCCAGCAGCTTGGAAGGGGCGTATAATTCACCCCTCCACTTT
-,TRBD1,TRBJ2-1,TRBV5-1,CASSFSGQGYNEQFF,TGCGCCAGCAGCTTTTCGGGACAGGGCTACAATGAGCAGTTCTTC
-,TRBD2,TRBJ2-4,TRBV2,CASSTQGGEKGIQYF,TGTGCCAGCAGTACGCAGGGAGGGGAGAAAGGCATTCAGTACTTC
-,TRBD1,TRBJ1-6,TRBV2,CASRAQTGANSPLHF,TGTGCCAGCAGGGCTCAGACAGGGGCGAATTCACCCCTCCACTTT
once,-,TRBJ2-6,TRBV5-1,CASSRVLAPSGANVLTF,TGCGCCAGCAGCCGGGTCCTTGCACCCTCGGGGGCCAACGTCCTGACTTTC
-,-,TRBJ2-3,TRBV19,CASSNQGMGTDTQYF,TGTGCCAGTAGTAATCAGGGGATGGGTACAGATACGCAGTATTTT
-,TRBD1,TRBJ1-2,TRBV6-5,CASRPDRVGSYGYTF,TGTGCCAGCAGACCGGACAGGGTTGGGTCCTACGGCTACACCTTC
few,TRBD1,TRBJ1-6,TRBV6-6,CASIQGQNNSPLHF,TGTGCCAGCATCCAGGGACAGAATAATTCACCCCTCCACTTT
-,-,TRBJ1-1,TRBV6-5,CASSYGTDYTEAFF,TGTGCCAGCAGTTACGGGACGGATTACACTGAAGCTTTCTTT
-,TRBD1,TRBJ1-4,TRBV7-2,CASSPWLQGALEKLFF,TGTGCCAGCAGCCCGTGGCTACAGGGGGCTTTGGAAAAACTGTTTTTT
few,-,TRBJ2-7,TRBV4-1,CASSQVIGVTGEAYEQYF,TGCGCCAGCAGCCAGGTCATAGGAGTGACAGGTGAGGCCTACGAGCAGTACTTC
few,-,TRBJ2-7,TRBV2,CASSEDNFGEQYF,TGTGCCAGCAGTGAGGACAACTTCGGGGAGCAGTACTTC
-,TRBD1,TRBJ1-2,TRBV6-1,CASSVHLGTGEGYTF,TGTGCCAGCAGTGTTCATCTAGGGACAGGGGAGGGCTACACCTTC